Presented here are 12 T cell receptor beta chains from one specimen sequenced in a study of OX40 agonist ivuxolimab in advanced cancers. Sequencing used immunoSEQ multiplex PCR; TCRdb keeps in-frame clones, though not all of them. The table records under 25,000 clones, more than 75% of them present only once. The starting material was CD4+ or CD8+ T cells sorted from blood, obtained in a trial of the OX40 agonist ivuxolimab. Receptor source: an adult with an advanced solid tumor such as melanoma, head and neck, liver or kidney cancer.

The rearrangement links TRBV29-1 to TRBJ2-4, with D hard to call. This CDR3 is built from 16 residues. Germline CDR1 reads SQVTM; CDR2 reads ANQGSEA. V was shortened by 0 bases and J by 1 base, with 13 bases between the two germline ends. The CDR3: CSVEDLPGRAKNIQYF. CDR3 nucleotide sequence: TGCAGCGTTGAAGATCTTCCGGGCCGGGCCAAAAACATTCAGTACTTC.

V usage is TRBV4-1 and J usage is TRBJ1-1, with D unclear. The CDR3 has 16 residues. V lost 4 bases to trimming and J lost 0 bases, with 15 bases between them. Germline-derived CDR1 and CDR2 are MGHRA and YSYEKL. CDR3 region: CASSRVPGLVNTEAFF. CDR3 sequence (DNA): TGCGCCAGCAGCCGGGTCCCCGGACTCGTGAACACTGAAGCTTTCTTT.

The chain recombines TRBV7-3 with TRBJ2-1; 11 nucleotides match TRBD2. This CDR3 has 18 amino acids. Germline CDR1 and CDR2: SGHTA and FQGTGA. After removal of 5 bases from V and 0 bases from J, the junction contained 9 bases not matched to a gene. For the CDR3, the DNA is TGTGCCAGCAGCCAACTAGCGGGAGCACCGAGCTCCTACAATGAGCAGTTCTTC. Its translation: CASSQLAGAPSSYNEQFF. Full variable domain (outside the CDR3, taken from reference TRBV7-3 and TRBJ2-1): GAGVSQTPSNKVTEKGKYVELRCDPISGHTALYWYRQSLGQGPEFLIYFQGTGAADDSGLPNDRFFAVRPEGSVSTLKIQRTERGDSAVYLCASSQLAGAPSSYNEQFFGPGTRLTVL.

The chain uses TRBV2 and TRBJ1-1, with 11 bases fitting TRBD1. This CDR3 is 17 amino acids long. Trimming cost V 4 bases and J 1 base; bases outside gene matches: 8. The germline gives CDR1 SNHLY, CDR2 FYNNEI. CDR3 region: CASSAFRDRGWNTEAFF. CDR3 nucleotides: TGTGCCAGCAGTGCCTTTCGGGACAGGGGGTGGAACACTGAAGCTTTCTTT.

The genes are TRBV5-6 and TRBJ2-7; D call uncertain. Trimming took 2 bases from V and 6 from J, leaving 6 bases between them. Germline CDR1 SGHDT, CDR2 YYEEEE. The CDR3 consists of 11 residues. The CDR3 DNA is TGTGCCAGCAGCTTATATAGCGAGCAGTACTTC. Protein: CASSLYSEQYF.

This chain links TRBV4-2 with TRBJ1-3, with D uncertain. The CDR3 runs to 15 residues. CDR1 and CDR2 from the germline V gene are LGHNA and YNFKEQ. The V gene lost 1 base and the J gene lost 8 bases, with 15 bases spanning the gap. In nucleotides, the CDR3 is TGTGCCAGCAGCCAAGTTTCATGGGTGGTAGACACCATATATTTT. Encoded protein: CASSQVSWVVDTIYF.

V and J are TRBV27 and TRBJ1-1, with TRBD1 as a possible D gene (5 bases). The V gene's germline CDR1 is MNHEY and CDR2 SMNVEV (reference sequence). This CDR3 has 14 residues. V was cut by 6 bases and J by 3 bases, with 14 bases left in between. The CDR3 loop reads CASRGDVVDTEAFF. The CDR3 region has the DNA TGTGCCAGCAGAGGGGACGTTGTGGACACTGAAGCTTTCTTT.

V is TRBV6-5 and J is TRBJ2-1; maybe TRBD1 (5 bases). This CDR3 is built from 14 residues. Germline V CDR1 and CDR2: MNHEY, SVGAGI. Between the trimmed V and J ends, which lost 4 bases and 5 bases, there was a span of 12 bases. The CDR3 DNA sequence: TGTGCCAGCAGTTTTGCTCGGACAAACAATGAGCAGTTCTTC. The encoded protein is CASSFARTNNEQFF.

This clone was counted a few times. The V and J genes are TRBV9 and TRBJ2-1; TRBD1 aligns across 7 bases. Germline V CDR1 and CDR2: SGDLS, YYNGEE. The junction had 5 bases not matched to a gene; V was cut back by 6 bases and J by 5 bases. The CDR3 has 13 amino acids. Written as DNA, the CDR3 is TGTGCCAGCAACAGGGACAGCCACAATGAGCAGTTCTTC. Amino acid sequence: CASNRDSHNEQFF.

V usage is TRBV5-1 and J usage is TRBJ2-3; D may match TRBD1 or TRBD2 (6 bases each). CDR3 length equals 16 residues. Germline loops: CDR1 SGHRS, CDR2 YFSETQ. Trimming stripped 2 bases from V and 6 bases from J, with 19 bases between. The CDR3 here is CASSFGWGALKDTQYF. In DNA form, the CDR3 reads TGCGCCAGCAGCTTCGGGTGGGGGGCGCTAAAGGATACGCAGTATTTT.

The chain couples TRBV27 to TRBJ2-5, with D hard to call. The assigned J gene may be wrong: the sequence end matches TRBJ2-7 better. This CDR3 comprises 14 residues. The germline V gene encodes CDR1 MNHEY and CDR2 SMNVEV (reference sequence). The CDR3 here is CASSSIGVGYEQYF. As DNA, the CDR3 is TGTGCCAGCAGTTCCATTGGGGTCGGATACGAGCAGTACTTC.

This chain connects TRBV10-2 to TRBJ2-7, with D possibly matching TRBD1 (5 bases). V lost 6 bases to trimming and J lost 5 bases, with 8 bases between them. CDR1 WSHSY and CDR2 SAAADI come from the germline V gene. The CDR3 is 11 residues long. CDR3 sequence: CASSSGNEQYF. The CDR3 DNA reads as TGCGCCAGCAGCTCAGGGAACGAGCAGTACTTC.